One sample yielded the 8 T cell receptor beta chains listed below, sequenced in a study of siplizumab effects on memory and regulatory T cells. Generated by immunoSEQ multiplex PCR, the TCRdb table keeps only in-frame clones and is missing some. The data hold around 95,000 clones, with around 93% observed a single time. Specimen: non-Treg CD4+ T cells sorted from blood. The receptors originated from a human donor in good health.

DNA for the CDR3: TGTGCCAGCAGCGACATAGCGGGAGCTAAGGGGGCCTACGAGCAGTACTTC. It is translated as CASSDIAGAKGAYEQYF. The rearrangement links TRBV11-2 to TRBJ2-7, with 9 bases identical to TRBD2. V shed 5 bases and J 2 bases; nucleotides not matched to a gene: 13. CDR1 and CDR2 from the germline V gene are SGHAT and FQNNGV. This CDR3 region has 17 residues.

The chain is built from TRBV15 and TRBJ2-6; 8 bases agree with TRBD1. The germline V gene encodes CDR1 LNHNV and CDR2 YYDKDF (reference sequence). This CDR3 is built from 17 residues. Trimming at V came to 8 bases and at J to 1 base, leaving 10 bases not matched to a gene. The CDR3 sequence: CATLGQGRNSGANVLTF. In DNA, the CDR3 is TGTGCCACCTTAGGACAGGGCAGAAATTCTGGGGCCAACGTCCTGACTTTC.

This clone appeared once. V is TRBV27 and J is TRBJ1-2; D may be TRBD1 (6 bases). This CDR3 is 13 amino acids long. CDR1 is MNHEY, CDR2 SMNVEV, per germline (reference sequence). Trimming stripped 5 bases from V and 4 bases from J, with 11 bases between. The CDR3 protein is CASSVDRSYGYTF. The CDR3 coding sequence is TGTGCCAGCAGTGTAGACAGGTCCTATGGCTACACCTTC.

The chain has TRBV5-1 and TRBJ2-7, with TRBD1 matching 9 bases. The germline V gene encodes CDR1 SGHRS and CDR2 YFSETQ. The CDR3 covers 14 residues. The trim removed 4 bases at V and 1 base at J, leaving 3 bases unmatched. The CDR3 DNA sequence: TGCGCCAGCAGCCCCGGGACAGGGTCCTACGAGCAGTACTTC. Translation gives CASSPGTGSYEQYF.

This chain joins TRBV5-4 and TRBJ2-2; unclear D gene. V lost 0 bases and J 2 bases, leaving 8 bases between the germline ends. Germline assignment: CDR1 SGHNT and CDR2 YYREEE (reference sequence). This CDR3 has 15 amino acids. The CDR3: CASSLDGDNTGELFF. CDR3 nucleotide sequence: TGTGCCAGCAGCTTGGACGGCGATAACACCGGGGAGCTGTTTTTT.

The V gene is TRBV1, the J gene TRBJ1-1; the table's D gene call, TRBD1, was not cross checked with the DNA. TRBV1 is shown as a pseudogene. This CDR3 has 16 amino acids. The CDR3 bases are TGCACCAGCAGCCAATTGTTTGACAGGGTGAACACTGAAGCTTTCTTT. It codes for CTSSQLFDRVNTEAFF.

This sequence joins TRBV6-6 and TRBJ1-1; D remains unclear. CDR3 length equals 11 residues. With 6 bases removed from V and 7 bases from J, the gap between germline ends came to 9 bases. From germline, CDR1 is MNHNY and CDR2 SVGAGI (reference sequence). This chain's CDR3 is CASSPRHEAFF. The CDR3 DNA follows: TGTGCCAGCAGCCCCCGCCATGAAGCTTTCTTT.

This chain connects TRBV27 to TRBJ2-1; the match to TRBD2 covers 15 bases. V lost 6 bases and J lost 1; bases outside the gene matches: 19. The length of the CDR3 is 22 residues. Germline-derived CDR1 and CDR2 are MNHEY and SMNVEV (reference sequence). CDR3 DNA: TGTGCCAGCAGCTCTCTAAGGGGCGGACTAGCGGGAGGGAGTGGGTCCTACAATGAGCAGTTCTTC. Amino acid sequence: CASSSLRGGLAGGSGSYNEQFF.